This TCR beta chain was sequenced in a study of shared clonotypes between healthy human individuals. This CDR3 is 17 amino acids long. CDR1 and CDR2 from the germline V gene are LGHNA and YNFKEQ. J gave up 1 base and V 1 base, and 8 bases lay outside the gene matches. Repertoires were generated with immunoSEQ multiplex PCR, while TCRdb's copy carries only in-frame clones and drops some. The sample records approximately 1,000,000 clones, about four fifths being singletons. The study, taken as a whole, reports: Naive subsets tended to show greater estimated richness than memory subsets. Few donors restricted represented genetic and exposure-history diversity.

About this clone itself: Its antigen is unknown.

The chain is built from TRBV4-2 and TRBJ2-5; 8 bases agree with TRBD2. The TCR comes from a man between 18 and 29 years old in good health. Some clones in this sample may be carry-over from other donors' samples. Source material: memory CD4+ T cells from PBMCs. The subset denotes: CD45RA-negative fraction. The CDR3 is CASSQASSSGLQETQYF. CDR3 in DNA: TGTGCCAGCAGCCAAGCCTCTTCTAGCGGGCTCCAAGAGACCCAGTACTTC.